This record covers a single T cell receptor (beta chain). The germline CDR1 and CDR2 sequences are KGHDR and SFDVKD. The CDR3 totals 14 residues. V dropped 9 bases and J dropped 8; count of bases not matched to a gene: 14. The sample originates from a study of blood T cell repertoires in COVID-19. TCRdb keeps only in-frame clones here, not all; method: immunoSEQ multiplex PCR. In the table there are about 90,000 clones, approximately 80% of which are singletons. The gene calls are TRBV24-1 and TRBJ1-1, with 7 bases identical to TRBD1. The sequencing input was peripheral blood. The clonotype originates from a man between 65 and 85 years old with acute or convalescent COVID-19. CDR3 DNA sequence: TGTGCCACCTCTGATACCCGACAGGGACCCGAAGCTTTCTTT. Its protein is CATSDTRQGPEAFF.